A selection of T cell receptor beta chains follows, all from one sample in a study of T-cell memory formation after mild COVID-19. TCRdb re-called the 5' RACE reads through MiXCR, storing one row per CDR3 protein. This sample has just over 400,000 distinct CDR3 sequences, with 23% found just once. Sequencing was carried out using PBMCs or a T cell subset sorted from them (not recorded which). The receptor source for this set is an adult woman who had mild COVID-19 (a few samples of this study predate the infection). Cell type and time point are not known. The CDR3 runs from the conserved cysteine through the conserved F or W. The D gene is left open where the match is weak. The listing skips clone size in some rows; elsewhere it reads once, few, many or a size class.

j_call,clone_size,v_call,d_call,cdr3_nt,cdr3_aa
TRBJ1-1,.,TRBV12-3/TRBV12-4,.,TGTGCCAGCAGTGCCGGTGGGATTATGGGACTAATGAACACTGAAGCTTTCTTT,CASSAGGIMGLMNTEAFF
TRBJ1-1,.,TRBV12-3/TRBV12-4,.,TGTGCCAGCAGTTTAGCGGACACTGGGGGCCTTTATGAAGCTTTCTTT,CASSLADTGGLYEAFF
TRBJ2-7,few,TRBV6-2/TRBV6-3,.,TGTGCCAGCATGAGTCTGGGATACGAGCAGTACTTC,CASMSLGYEQYF
TRBJ2-1,.,TRBV3-1,.,TGTGCCAGCAGCCACCTCCAGGGGAAGGAGCAGTTCTTC,CASSHLQGKEQFF
TRBJ2-1,few,TRBV5-4,.,TGTGCCAGCAGCGGAAGAGGGGGGGACAATGAGCAGTTCTTC,CASSGRGGDNEQFF
TRBJ2-6,.,TRBV29-1,.,TGCAGCGTTGATACCAGCTCTGGGGCCAACGTCCTGACTTTC,CSVDTSSGANVLTF
TRBJ2-1,many,TRBV5-1,.,TGCGCCAGCAGCTTGAGCGGCTCCTACAATGAGCAGTTCTTC,CASSLSGSYNEQFF
TRBJ2-7,few,TRBV6-2/TRBV6-3,TRBD2,TGTGCCAGCAGCCTTCTAGCGGGAGAGGAGTACGAGCAGTACTTC,CASSLLAGEEYEQYF
TRBJ1-3,few,TRBV7-9,.,TGTGCCAGCAGCCCAGGGAGGTGGGCTGGAAACACCATATATTTT,CASSPGRWAGNTIYF
TRBJ2-7,.,TRBV3-1,.,TGTGCCAGCAGCCCATCGGCGGGGGCCCGGGAGCAGTACTTC,CASSPSAGAREQYF
TRBJ2-7,few,TRBV29-1,.,TGCAGCGTGGTCTCCTGGGACGCCGCGGGGGAGCAGTACTTC,CSVVSWDAAGEQYF
TRBJ2-7,.,TRBV12-3/TRBV12-4,.,TGTGCCAGCAGTTTAGGGGTTTTTGAGCAGTACTTC,CASSLGVFEQYF
TRBJ2-7,many,TRBV5-1,.,TGCGCCAGCAGCTCCGAAGGCGGGGCCTACGAGCAGTACTTC,CASSSEGGAYEQYF
TRBJ2-2,.,TRBV9,.,TGTGCCAGCAGCGTAGGCAGGGGAGGATCCGGGGAGCTGTTTTTT,CASSVGRGGSGELFF
TRBJ2-1,few,TRBV20-1,.,TGCAGTGCTAGTGGCTTTTCCGTGGCGGGCGACCGTCTGGAGCAGTTCTTC,CSASGFSVAGDRLEQFF
TRBJ2-3,.,TRBV5-6,TRBD2,TGTGCCAGCAGCTGGGGACTAGCGGGCACAGATACGCAGTATTTT,CASSWGLAGTDTQYF
TRBJ2-7,few,TRBV18,.,TGTGCCAGCTCACCACAGGGATTAGAGCAGTACTTC,CASSPQGLEQYF
TRBJ1-5,.,TRBV11-2,TRBD1,TGTGCCAGCAGCTTCTCGGGACAGACCAATCAGCCCCAGCATTTT,CASSFSGQTNQPQHF
TRBJ2-5,few,TRBV11-2,.,TGTGCCAGCAGCTTAAGAAACCCTAGGGAGACCCAGTACTTC,CASSLRNPRETQYF
TRBJ1-2,.,TRBV6-5,TRBD1,TGTGCCAGCAGAAAGGGGGCGAGGAGCTATGGCTACACCTTC,CASRKGARSYGYTF
TRBJ2-7,.,TRBV24-1,TRBD1,TGTGCCGCTGGGACAGGGAACTCCTACGAGCAGTACTTC,CAAGTGNSYEQYF
TRBJ2-7,few,TRBV12-3/TRBV12-4,TRBD2,TGTGCCAGCAGCTGGGGACTAGCATCCGGCCTCCCCTACGAGCAGTACTTC,CASSWGLASGLPYEQYF
TRBJ2-5,.,TRBV7-9,.,TGTGCCAGCAGCCCTAGTCTATCCCAAGAGACCCAGTACTTC,CASSPSLSQETQYF
TRBJ1-1,.,TRBV12-3/TRBV12-4,.,TGTGCCAGCAGCCCTAGGACAGACACTGAAGCTTTCTTT,CASSPRTDTEAFF
TRBJ1-1,.,TRBV29-1,.,TGCAGCGTAGGAGATTGGGGGGGTGAAGCTTTCTTT,CSVGDWGGEAFF
TRBJ2-1,once,TRBV28,.,TGTGCCAGCGGCGACACACACAATGAGCAGTTCTTC,CASGDTHNEQFF
TRBJ1-4,few,TRBV7-9,.,TGTGCCAGCAGCGCAGGGGCGGGTGAAAAACTGTTTTTT,CASSAGAGEKLFF